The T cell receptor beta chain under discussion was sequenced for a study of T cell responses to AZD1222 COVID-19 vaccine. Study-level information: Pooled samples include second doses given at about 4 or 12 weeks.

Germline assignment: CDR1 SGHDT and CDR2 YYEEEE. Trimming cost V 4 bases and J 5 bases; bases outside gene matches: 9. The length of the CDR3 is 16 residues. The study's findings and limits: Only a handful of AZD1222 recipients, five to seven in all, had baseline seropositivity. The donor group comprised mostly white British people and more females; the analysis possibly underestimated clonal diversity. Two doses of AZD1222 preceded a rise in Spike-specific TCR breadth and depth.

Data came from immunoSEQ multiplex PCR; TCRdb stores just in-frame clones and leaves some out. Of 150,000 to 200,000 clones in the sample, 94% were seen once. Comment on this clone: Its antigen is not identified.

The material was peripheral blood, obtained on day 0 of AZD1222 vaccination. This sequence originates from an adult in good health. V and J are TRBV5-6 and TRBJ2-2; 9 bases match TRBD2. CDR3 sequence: CASSVQAGGGTGELFF. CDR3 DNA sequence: TGTGCCAGCAGCGTCCAAGCGGGAGGCGGAACCGGGGAGCTGTTTTTT.